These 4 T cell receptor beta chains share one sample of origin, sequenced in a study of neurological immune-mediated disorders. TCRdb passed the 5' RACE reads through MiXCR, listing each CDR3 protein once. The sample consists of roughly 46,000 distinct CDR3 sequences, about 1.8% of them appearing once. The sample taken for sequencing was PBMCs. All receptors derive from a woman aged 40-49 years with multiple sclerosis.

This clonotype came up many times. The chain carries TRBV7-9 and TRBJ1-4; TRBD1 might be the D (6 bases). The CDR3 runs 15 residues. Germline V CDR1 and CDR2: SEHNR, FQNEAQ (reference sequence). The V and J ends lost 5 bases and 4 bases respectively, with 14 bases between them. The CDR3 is CASSPPDRYNEKLFF. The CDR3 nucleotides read TGTGCCAGCAGCCCCCCGGACAGATATAATGAAAAACTGTTTTTT.

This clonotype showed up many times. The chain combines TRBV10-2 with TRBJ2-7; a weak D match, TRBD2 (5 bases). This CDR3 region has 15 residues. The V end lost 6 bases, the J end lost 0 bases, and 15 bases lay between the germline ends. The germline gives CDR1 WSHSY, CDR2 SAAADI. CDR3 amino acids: CASRGGFGRSYEQYF. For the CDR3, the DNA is TGCGCCAGCAGAGGAGGTTTCGGCCGCTCCTACGAGCAGTACTTC.

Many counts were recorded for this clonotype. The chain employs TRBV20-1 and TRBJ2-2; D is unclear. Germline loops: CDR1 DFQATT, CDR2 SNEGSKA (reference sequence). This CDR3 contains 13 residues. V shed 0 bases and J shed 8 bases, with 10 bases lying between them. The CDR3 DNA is TGCAGTGCTAGAGAGAGGCGACGAGGGGAGCTGTTTTTT. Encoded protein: CSARERRRGELFF.

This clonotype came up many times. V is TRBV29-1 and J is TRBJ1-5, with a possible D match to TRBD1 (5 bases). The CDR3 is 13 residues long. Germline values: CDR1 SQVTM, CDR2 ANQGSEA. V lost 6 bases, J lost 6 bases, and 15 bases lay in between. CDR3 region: CSVVDRGGQPQHF. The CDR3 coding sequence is TGCAGCGTCGTCGACAGAGGTGGTCAGCCCCAGCATTTT.